The T cell receptor (beta chain) described here comes from a study of Graves' ophthalmopathy and Graves' hyperthyroidism. Findings and caveats of the study: From stable hyperthyroidism, ophthalmopathy was separated by a 13-signature model with 85% to 90% sensitivity and more than 75% specificity.

The CDR3 has 12 residues. V was cut by 3 bases and J by 4 bases, with 6 bases left in between. Germline V gene data show CDR1 as DFQATT and CDR2 as SNEGSKA (reference sequence). This clonotype occurred many times. Its antigen is as yet unknown. Beta-chain TCR CDR3 regions were amplified from RNA transcripts. A first-round RT-PCR used HTBI primers, followed by a second-round multiplex PCR. TCRdb passed the multiplex PCR reads through MiXCR, listing each CDR3 protein once. In the table there are 500,000 to 600,000 distinct CDR3 sequences, roughly 39% of which are singletons. J is TRBJ2-2 and V is TRBV20-1; no definite D call. The sequence came from an adult man with Graves' hyperthyroidism. Sequenced: peripheral blood or thyroid tissue (not recorded which). The CDR3 reads CSARTVTGELFF. The CDR3 DNA follows: TGCAGTGCTAGGACCGTCACCGGGGAGCTGTTTTTT.